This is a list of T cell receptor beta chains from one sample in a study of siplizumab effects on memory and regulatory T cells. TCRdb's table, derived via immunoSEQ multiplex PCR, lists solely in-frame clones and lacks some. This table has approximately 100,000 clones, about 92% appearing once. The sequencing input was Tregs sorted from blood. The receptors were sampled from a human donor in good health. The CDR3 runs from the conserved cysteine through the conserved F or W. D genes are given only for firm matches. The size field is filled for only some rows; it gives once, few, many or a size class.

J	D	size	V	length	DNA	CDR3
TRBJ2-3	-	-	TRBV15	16	TGTGCCACCAGCAGAGGTCGTGGGGTGACCACAGATACGCAGTATTTT	CATSRGRGVTTDTQYF
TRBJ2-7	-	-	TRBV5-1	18	TGCGCCAGCAGCTTGGACGGCCGCAGCGGAACGAGCTCCTACGAGCAGTACTTC	CASSLDGRSGTSSYEQYF
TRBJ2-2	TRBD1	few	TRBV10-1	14	TGCGCCAGCAAAAGACAGGGTAAAGGCGGGGAGCTGTTTTTT	CASKRQGKGGELFF
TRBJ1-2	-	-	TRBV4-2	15	TGTGCCAGCAGCCAAGAACTTTACAGCTACTATGGCTACACCTTC	CASSQELYSYYGYTF
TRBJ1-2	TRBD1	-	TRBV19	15	TGTGCCAGTAGTACTCCGGGACAGGGGAGCTATGGCTACACCTTC	CASSTPGQGSYGYTF
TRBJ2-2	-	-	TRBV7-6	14	TGTGCCAGCAGCTTACAGGGGCAATACGGGGAGCTGTTTTTT	CASSLQGQYGELFF
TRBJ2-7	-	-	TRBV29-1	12	TGCAGCGGACAGGACCCTTACTACGAGCAGTACTTC	CSGQDPYYEQYF
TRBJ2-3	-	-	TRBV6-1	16	TGTGCCAGCAGTGGATGGCACATTCCGTACACAGATACGCAGTATTTT	CASSGWHIPYTDTQYF
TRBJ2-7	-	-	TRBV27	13	TGTGCCAGCAGCTCATCCAACAACTACGAGCAGTACTTC	CASSSSNNYEQYF
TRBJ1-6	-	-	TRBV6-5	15	TGTGCCAGCAGTTACTTGTGGGGGACTAATTCACCCCTCCACTTT	CASSYLWGTNSPLHF
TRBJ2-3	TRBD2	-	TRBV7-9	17	TGTGCCAGCAGCTTAGCGTGGGTAGCGGGAGGCCCAGATACGCAGTATTTT	CASSLAWVAGGPDTQYF
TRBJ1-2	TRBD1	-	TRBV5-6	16	TGTGCCAGCAGCTTGCGTTGGGGACAGGGGAACTATGGCTACACCTTC	CASSLRWGQGNYGYTF
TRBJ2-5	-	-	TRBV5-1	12	TGCGCCAGCAGCTTGCCCCAAGAGACCCAGTACTTC	CASSLPQETQYF
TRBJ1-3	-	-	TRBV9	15	TGTGCCAGCAGCGTAGCGCCAGGGACTGGAAACACCATATATTTT	CASSVAPGTGNTIYF
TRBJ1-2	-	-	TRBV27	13	TGTGCCAGCAGTCCAGTGGGACTTTATGGCTACACCTTC	CASSPVGLYGYTF
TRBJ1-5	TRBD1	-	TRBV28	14	TGTGCCAGCAGACACAGGGGCCGTTATCAGCCCCAGCATTTT	CASRHRGRYQPQHF
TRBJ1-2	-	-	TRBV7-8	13	TGTGCCAGCAGCCCTCGGGGGAACTATGGCTACACCTTC	CASSPRGNYGYTF
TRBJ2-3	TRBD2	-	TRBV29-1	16	TGCAGCGTTGTACTAGCGGGATTACGTAGCACAGATACGCAGTATTTT	CSVVLAGLRSTDTQYF
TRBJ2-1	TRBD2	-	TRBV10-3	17	TGTGCCATCAGTGACGAACTAGCGGGAGGATCCTACAATGAGCAGTTCTTC	CAISDELAGGSYNEQFF
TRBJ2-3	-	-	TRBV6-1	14	TGTGCCAGCAGTGCTCAACTAGCAGCAGATACGCAGTATTTT	CASSAQLAADTQYF
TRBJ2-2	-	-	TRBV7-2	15	TGTGCCAGCAGCTTTTTCGGGCCACGGTCCGGGGAGCTGTTTTTT	CASSFFGPRSGELFF
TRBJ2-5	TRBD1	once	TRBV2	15	TGTGCCAGCAGGGAACAGGGGATGGTCCAAGAGACCCAGTACTTC	CASREQGMVQETQYF
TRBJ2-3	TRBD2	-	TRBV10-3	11	TGTGCCATCAGCGATCAGAGCGGGAGGGATTTT	CAISDQSGRDF